The rows below give T cell receptor beta chains drawn from one sample of a study of tumor-infiltrating lymphocytes in primary liver carcinoma. In TCRdb, the multiplex PCR reads were re-called with MiXCR into one record per CDR3 protein. The sample lists approximately 47,000 distinct CDR3 sequences, over 65% seen once, with around 28% in the top ten. Sequencing input: liver tumor tissue from sampling region 3. The receptors derive from a man aged 40-49 years with primary liver carcinoma and hepatitis B virus infection. Both conserved end residues are trimmed from each CDR3.

V gene	J gene	CDR3 protein
TRBV4-1	TRBJ2-4	ASSQEPPRIEGAKNIQY
TRBV6-5	TRBJ2-6	ARSQEAGANVLT
TRBV2	TRBJ2-1	ASRESRGGPRGSYNERF
TRBV10-2	TRBJ1-5	ASSESDSVQPHH
TRBV28	TRBJ1-6	TSSSGGEGNSPLH
TRBV20-1	TRBJ2-7	SPRTGIGTSYEQY
TRBV29-1	TRBJ1-2	SVADSKIYGYT
TRBV4-1	TRBJ2-7	ASRPGPSSYEQY
TRBV29-1	TRBJ2-5	SGRGGETQY
TRBV11-2	TRBJ2-7	ARSIDPAGQGSYEQY
TRBV29-1	TRBJ2-5	SVAGQGLRETQY
TRBV28	TRBJ2-5	VSSLYPEGPTQETQY
TRBV4-2	TRBJ2-1	ASSQADGLAYNEQF
TRBV6-1	TRBJ2-7	VSDSGILSHEQY
TRBV11-2	TRBJ1-4	ASFLEVGDEKLF
TRBV20-1	TRBJ2-1	SARGYQPGLARNEQF
TRBV11-2	TRBJ2-1	ASSSLGSYRGHEQF
TRBV6-5	TRBJ1-1	PSSSPWAVEVF
TRBV12-3/TRBV12-4	TRBJ2-7	ASSLQDRVPEQY
TRBV11-2	TRBJ2-7	AGGFGLPRIEQY
TRBV30	TRBJ2-7	AWIRTPHYDHY
TRBV29-1	TRBJ2-1	SVGNSGRIRDSYDEQF
TRBV11-2	TRBJ2-1	ASILNDAYEQI
TRBV7-9	TRBJ2-3	ASSPSDMQY
TRBV7-8	TRBJ2-5	ANSLSLGLPKKDQY
TRBV4-1	TRBJ2-3	ASSRESSGTDTQY
TRBV21-1	TRBJ1-2	ASSSKEQPGHNYGHT
TRBV6-5	TRBJ2-3	ASSCAGWTDTQY